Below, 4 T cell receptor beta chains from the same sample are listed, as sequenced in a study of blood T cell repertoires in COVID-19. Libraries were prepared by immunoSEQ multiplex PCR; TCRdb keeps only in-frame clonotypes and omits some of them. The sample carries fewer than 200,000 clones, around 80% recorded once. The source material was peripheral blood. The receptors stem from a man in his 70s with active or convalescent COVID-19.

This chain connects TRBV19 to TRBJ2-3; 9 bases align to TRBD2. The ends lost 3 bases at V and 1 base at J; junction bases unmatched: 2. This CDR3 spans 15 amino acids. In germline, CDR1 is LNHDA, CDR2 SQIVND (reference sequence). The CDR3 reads CASSIVAGGTDTQYF. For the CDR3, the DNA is TGTGCCAGTAGTATCGTAGCGGGGGGCACAGATACGCAGTATTTT.

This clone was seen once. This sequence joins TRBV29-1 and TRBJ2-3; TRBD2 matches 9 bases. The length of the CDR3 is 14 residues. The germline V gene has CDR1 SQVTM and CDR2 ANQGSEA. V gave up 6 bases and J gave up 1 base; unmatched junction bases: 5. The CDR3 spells CSVLAGSGTDTQYF. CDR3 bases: TGCAGCGTCCTAGCGGGGTCGGGCACAGATACGCAGTATTTT.

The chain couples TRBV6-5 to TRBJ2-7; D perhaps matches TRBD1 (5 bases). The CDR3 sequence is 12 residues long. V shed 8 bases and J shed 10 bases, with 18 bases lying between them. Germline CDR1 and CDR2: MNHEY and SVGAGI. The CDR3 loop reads CASHKTDERQYF. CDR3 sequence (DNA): TGTGCCAGCCACAAGACAGACGAGCGCCAGTACTTC.

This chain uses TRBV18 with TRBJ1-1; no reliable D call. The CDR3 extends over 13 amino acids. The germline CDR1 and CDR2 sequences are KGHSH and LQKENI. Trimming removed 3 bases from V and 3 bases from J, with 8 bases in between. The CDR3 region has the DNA TGTGCCAGCTCACCCCCCTCGGACACTGAAGCTTTCTTT. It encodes CASSPPSDTEAFF.